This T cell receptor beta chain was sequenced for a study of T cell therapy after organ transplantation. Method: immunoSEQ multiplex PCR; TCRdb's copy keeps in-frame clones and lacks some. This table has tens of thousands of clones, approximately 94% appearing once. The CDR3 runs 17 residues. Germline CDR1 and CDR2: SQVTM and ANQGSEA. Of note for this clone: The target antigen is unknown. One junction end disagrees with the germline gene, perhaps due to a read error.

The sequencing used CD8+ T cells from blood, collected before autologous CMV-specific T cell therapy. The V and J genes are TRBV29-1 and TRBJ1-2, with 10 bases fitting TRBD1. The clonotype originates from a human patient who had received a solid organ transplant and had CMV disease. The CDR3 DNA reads TGCAGCGTTGAAGTATGGGACAGGGGCCGCTCTAACTATGGCTACGCCTTC. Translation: CSVEVWDRGRSNYGYAF.